Below are 10 T cell receptor beta chains sequenced from a single sample in a study of molecular identifiers for immune sequencing clone quantification. From the PCR reads, TCRdb called clonotypes with MiXCR, one entry per CDR3 protein. The sample comprises hundreds of thousands of distinct CDR3 sequences, approximately 20% of which are singletons, and under 0.95% rests with the top ten. Sequences were obtained from naive CD8+ T cells from blood, with Jurkat cell RNA spiked in. Subset defined: FACS-sorted CD8+CD4-CCR7+CD45RA+ naive T cells. The origin of the receptors is a human donor in good health. Some libraries in this study had Jurkat cell RNA spiked in.

The chain has TRBV19 and TRBJ2-1, with 16 bases that match TRBD2. Trimming at V came to 5 bases and at J to 8 bases, leaving 12 bases not matched to a gene. Germline CDR1 is LNHDA and CDR2 is SQIVND (reference sequence). The CDR3 has 18 amino acids. For the CDR3, the DNA is TGTGCCAGTAGTGTACGTCCGGGACTAGCGGGGGGGGGCGATGAGCAGTTCTTC. The encoded protein is CASSVRPGLAGGGDEQFF.

There are many counts of this clonotype. The gene calls are TRBV4-3 and TRBJ2-5, with no clear D. Trimming took 0 bases from V and 4 from J, leaving 12 bases between them. Per germline, CDR1 LGHNA and CDR2 YSLEER. The CDR3 extends over 15 amino acids. The CDR3, as DNA: TGCGCCAGCAGCCAAGATCGGAATATGAGAGAGACCCAGTACTTC. Translating gives CASSQDRNMRETQYF.

This clonotype was picked up a small number of times. A much more abundant neighbour one base away suggests this may be a read error. The gene calls are TRBV6-5 and TRBJ2-3; D gene uncertain. The CDR3 spans 13 residues. Per germline, CDR1 MNHEY and CDR2 SVGAGI. This chain's CDR3 is CAGRYQGRDTQYF. CDR3 coding DNA: TGTGCCGGCAGGTACCAAGGAAGGGATACGCAGTATTTT.

Comment on this clonotype: Given a much more abundant clone one base away, this may be a read error. The chain combines TRBV4-3 with TRBJ2-2, with D possibly TRBD2 on 5 matching bases. CDR3 size: 14 residues. Per germline, CDR1 LGHNA and CDR2 YSLEER. CDR3 DNA sequence: TGCGCCAGCAGCCAAGCAAGGTTAACCGGGGAGCTGCTTTTT. It encodes CASSQARLTGELLF.

This clonotype has a count of ten or more. The J gene is TRBJ2-2, the V gene TRBV24-1; 12 nucleotides align to TRBD1. The V segment lost 3 bases and the J segment 6 bases; nucleotides outside the gene matches: 4. This CDR3 has 16 amino acids. Per germline, CDR1 KGHDR and CDR2 SFDVKD. CDR3 in amino acids: CATSDEGQGASGELFF. The CDR3 nucleotides read TGTGCCACCAGTGATGAGGGACAGGGGGCTTCCGGGGAGCTGTTTTTT.

This clonotype appeared a few times. The V gene is TRBV4-2, the J gene TRBJ2-1; TRBD2 agrees at 10 bases. Germline V CDR1 and CDR2: LGHNA, YNFKEQ. The CDR3 totals 15 residues. V trimming: 2 bases; J trimming: 6 bases; junction bases outside the gene matches: 4. In DNA, the CDR3 is TGTGCCAGCAGCCAACTAGCGGGAGTGGGCAATGAGCAGTTCTTC. Its protein is CASSQLAGVGNEQFF.

This clonotype was observed at least ten times. The rearrangement links TRBV12-3 or TRBV12-4 to TRBJ2-1; TRBD2 matches 7 bases. V shed 3 bases and J 4 bases; nucleotides not matched to a gene: 6. The CDR3 loop spans 15 amino acids. This chain's CDR3 is CASSLAGDGYNEQFF. Here the CDR3 DNA reads TGTGCCAGCAGTTTGGCGGGGGATGGATACAATGAGCAGTTCTTC.

In its sample, this clonotype was seen many times. This chain uses TRBV20-1 with TRBJ2-7; 12 bases match TRBD2. The CDR3 has 17 amino acids. V lost 0 bases and J lost 2; bases outside the gene matches: 8. Germline V gene data show CDR1 as DFQATT and CDR2 as SNEGSKA (reference sequence). The DNA of the CDR3 is TGCAGTGCTAGAGAGGGTATACGACTAGCGGGAGCCTACGAGCAGTACTTC. Residues: CSAREGIRLAGAYEQYF.

This clonotype was recorded many times. V and J are TRBV7-9 and TRBJ1-3, with D possibly being TRBD1 (5 bases). This CDR3 is 16 amino acids long. V lost 4 bases and J 0 bases, leaving 13 bases between the germline ends. CDR1 is SEHNR, CDR2 FQNEAQ, per germline (reference sequence). As DNA, the CDR3 is TGTGCCAGCAGCTCGGGACCTTCGAGCTCTGGAAACACCATATATTTT. It yields the protein CASSSGPSSSGNTIYF.

With respect to this clonotype: A clone one base away is much larger, so this may be a read error. The chain joins TRBV7-2 to TRBJ2-2, with D maybe TRBD2 (6 bases). The CDR3 runs 17 residues. Germline V CDR1 and CDR2: SGHTA, FQGNSA. The CDR3, as DNA: TGTGCCAGCAGCTTAGTGGTCAGCGGGTTTAACACCGGGGAGCTGATTTTT. It codes for CASSLVVSGFNTGELIF.